These 17 T cell receptor beta chains were sequenced from one sample in a study of T cell responses to AZD1222 COVID-19 vaccine. This table comes from immunoSEQ multiplex PCR, and its TCRdb copy is limited to in-frame clones, with some not included. The sample lists tens of thousands of clones, around 84% occurring once. The source material was peripheral blood, sampled on day 0 of AZD1222 vaccination. These receptor sequences come from an adult in good health.

The chain carries TRBV19 and TRBJ1-2; 11 bases align to TRBD1. Germline lookup yields CDR1 LNHDA and CDR2 SQIVND (reference sequence). Losses at the gene ends were 6 bases for V and 0 bases for J; bases not matched to a gene: 21. The CDR3 contains 21 residues. The CDR3 loop is CASRRRAHEGQGGPSNYGYTF. The DNA of the CDR3 is TGTGCCAGTAGACGACGAGCCCATGAGGGACAGGGGGGCCCTTCTAACTATGGCTACACCTTC.

The chain joins TRBV2 to TRBJ1-5; 7 bases align to TRBD1. Per germline, CDR1 SNHLY and CDR2 FYNNEI. The CDR3 is 15 amino acids. The V segment lost 5 bases and the J segment 4 bases; nucleotides outside the gene matches: 8. In nucleotides, the CDR3 is TGTGCCAGCAGTTTAGACAGGGCGGGAAATCAGCCCCAGCATTTT. Translation gives CASSLDRAGNQPQHF.

This rearrangement joins TRBV10-2 to TRBJ1-1; TRBD1 aligns across 8 bases. The J segment lost 3 bases and the V segment lost 4 bases, leaving 10 bases of the junction unmatched. Germline CDR1 is WSHSY and CDR2 is SAAADI. The CDR3 covers 16 residues. CDR3 DNA: TGCGCCAGCAGTGCCCCCACACAACAGGGGGACACTGAAGCTTTCTTT. This gives the protein CASSAPTQQGDTEAFF.

The V call is TRBV7-9, the J call TRBJ1-4; 7 nucleotides line up with TRBD1. The CDR3 is 15 amino acids. V shed 1 base and J 3 bases; nucleotides not matched to a gene: 2. CDR1 and CDR2 from the germline V gene are SEHNR and FQNEAQ (reference sequence). The CDR3 region is CASSLDRGSNEKLFF. As DNA, the CDR3 is TGTGCCAGCAGCTTAGACAGGGGTTCTAATGAAAAACTGTTTTTT.

A single count supports this clone. This sequence joins TRBV30 and TRBJ1-2; tentatively, D is TRBD1 (5 bases). The CDR3 loop spans 14 amino acids. Germline values: CDR1 GTSNPN, CDR2 SVGIG (reference sequence). Trimming removed 1 base from V and 1 base from J, with 10 bases in between. CDR3 sequence: CAWSARGVNYGYTF. The CDR3 DNA follows: TGTGCCTGGAGTGCCCGGGGGGTTAACTATGGCTACACCTTC. The full variable domain, its missing parts supplied by reference TRBV30 and TRBJ1-2, is SQTIHQWPATLVQPVGSPLSLECTVEGTSNPNLYWYRQAAGRGLQLLFYSVGIGQISSEVPQNLSASRPQDRQFILSSKKLLLSDSGFYLCAWSARGVNYGYTFGSGTRLTVV.

This clone showed up just a few times. Other DNA sequences in the same sample also yield this CDR3. The chain has TRBV24-1 and TRBJ1-5; the D is unclear. The CDR3 consists of 12 residues. Germline V gene sequence: CDR1 KGHDR, CDR2 SFDVKD. V was shortened by 4 bases and J by 7 bases, with 7 bases between the two germline ends. The CDR3 DNA follows: TGTGCCACCAGTGACCGAAACCAGCCCCAGCATTTT. Its protein is CATSDRNQPQHF.

The chain carries TRBV5-1 and TRBJ2-2; 11 nucleotides align to TRBD2. The CDR3 has 16 amino acids. Germline CDR1 reads SGHRS; CDR2 reads YFSETQ. Trimming cost V 4 bases and J 4 bases; bases outside gene matches: 6. The CDR3 nucleotides read TGCGCCAGCAGCGCCGTAGCGGGAGGGCGCACCGGGGAGCTGTTTTTT. Translation: CASSAVAGGRTGELFF.

This sequence joins TRBV7-2 and TRBJ1-2; no clear D gene. This CDR3 has 13 amino acids. Germline values: CDR1 SGHTA, CDR2 FQGNSA. V dropped 1 base and J dropped 2 bases, with 5 bases sitting between them. The CDR3 bases are TGTGCCAGCAGCTTAGAACAGAACTATGGCTACACCTTC. Protein: CASSLEQNYGYTF.

This clone was recorded only once. This chain uses TRBV19 with TRBJ1-2; D remains unclear. CDR3 length: 15 residues. The V and J ends lost 3 bases and 0 bases respectively, with 11 bases between them. Germline CDR1 and CDR2: LNHDA and SQIVND (reference sequence). CDR3 loop: CASSIARSSNYGYTF. CDR3 in DNA: TGTGCCAGTAGTATCGCCAGGTCCTCTAACTATGGCTACACCTTC.

The CDR3 loop is CASSLTSSNTGELFF. Here the CDR3 DNA reads TGTGCCAGCAGCTTAACTAGTTCGAACACCGGGGAGCTGTTTTTT. The chain carries TRBV11-3 and TRBJ2-2, with D possibly matching TRBD2 (5 bases). This CDR3 contains 15 residues. Trimming left V 2 bases short and J 0 bases short, with 7 bases between. Germline V gene data show CDR1 as SGHNT and CDR2 as YENEEA.

This clone was observed a handful of times. The chain has TRBV2 and TRBJ1-2; D may be TRBD1 (6 bases). The CDR3 loop spans 14 amino acids. From germline, CDR1 is SNHLY and CDR2 FYNNEI. Trimming removed 10 bases at V and 4 bases at J, with 19 bases between. CDR3 protein: CAIAADSQFYGYTF. The CDR3 nucleotides read TGTGCCATCGCGGCGGACAGCCAATTCTATGGCTACACCTTC.

This chain joins TRBV7-9 and TRBJ1-2; D possibly corresponds to TRBD1 (6 bases). V shed 1 base and J shed 6 bases, with 15 bases lying between them. Germline V gene data show CDR1 as SEHNR and CDR2 as FQNEAQ (reference sequence). The CDR3 covers 15 residues. In DNA, the CDR3 is TGTGCCAGCAGCTTAGATCAGGGGCTAGTGGATGGCTACACCTTC. Translation: CASSLDQGLVDGYTF.

V and J are TRBV3-1 (or the pseudogene TRBV3-2) and TRBJ1-6; D possibly corresponds to TRBD1 (6 bases). This CDR3 spans 17 amino acids. Trimming shortened V by 0 bases and J by 7 bases, and 16 bases separated the two germline ends. Germline CDR1 LGHDT, CDR2 YNNKEL (reference sequence). CDR3 nucleotides: TGTGCCAGCAGCCAAGATTCCGGGGGCGCGGTAAATTCACCCCTCCACTTT. The encoded protein is CASSQDSGGAVNSPLHF.

The chain has TRBV5-1 and TRBJ2-7; 8 bases match TRBD1. There are 15 residues in the CDR3. J lost 5 bases, V lost 4 bases, and 11 bases had no gene match. Looked up from germline, CDR1 is SGHRS and CDR2 is YFSETQ. The DNA for the CDR3 is TGCGCCAGCAGCACTTCGGGGGCAGGGGGCAACGAGCAGTACTTC. Encoded protein: CASSTSGAGGNEQYF.

This rearrangement joins TRBV7-2 to TRBJ2-5; TRBD2 is a possible D gene (5 bases). Trimming took off 3 bases at V and 2 bases at J, with 16 bases between the two ends. The V gene's germline CDR1 is SGHTA and CDR2 FQGNSA. This CDR3 has 16 residues. In DNA form, the CDR3 reads TGTGCCAGCAGCTTGACGACTACACCCGCTCAAGAGACCCAGTACTTC. Its protein is CASSLTTTPAQETQYF.

This clone was detected a few times. J is TRBJ1-1 and V is TRBV18; D is unclear. CDR3 size: 13 residues. Germline loops: CDR1 KGHSH, CDR2 LQKENI. V was trimmed by 3 bases and J by 1 base, leaving 6 bases between them. The CDR3 region has the DNA TGTGCCAGCTCACCTCAAGGGAACACTGAAGCTTTCTTT. This translates into CASSPQGNTEAFF.

Here the CDR3 DNA reads TGTGCCAGCAGCGTGACAGGGACTAACTATGGCTACACCTTC. Amino acids: CASSVTGTNYGYTF. The chain has TRBV5-6 and TRBJ1-2; 7 nucleotides align to TRBD1. The germline CDR1 and CDR2 sequences are SGHDT and YYEEEE. V lost 4 bases to trimming and J lost 0 bases; unmatched junction nucleotides: 3. The CDR3 is 14 residues long.